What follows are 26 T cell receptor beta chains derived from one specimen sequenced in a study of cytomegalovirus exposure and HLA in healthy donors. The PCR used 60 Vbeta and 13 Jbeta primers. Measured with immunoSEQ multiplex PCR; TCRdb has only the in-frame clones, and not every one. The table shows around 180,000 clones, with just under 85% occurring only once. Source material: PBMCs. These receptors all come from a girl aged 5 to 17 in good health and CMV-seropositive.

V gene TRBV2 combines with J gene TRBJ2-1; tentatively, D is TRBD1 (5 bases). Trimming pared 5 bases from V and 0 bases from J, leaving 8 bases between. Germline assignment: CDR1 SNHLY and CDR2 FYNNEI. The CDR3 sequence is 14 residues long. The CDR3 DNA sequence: TGTGCCAGCAGTCGCAGGGACTCCTACAATGAGCAGTTCTTC. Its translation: CASSRRDSYNEQFF.

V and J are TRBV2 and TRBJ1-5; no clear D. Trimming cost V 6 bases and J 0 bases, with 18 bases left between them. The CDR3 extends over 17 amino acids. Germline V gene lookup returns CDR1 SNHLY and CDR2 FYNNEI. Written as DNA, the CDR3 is TGTGCCAGCAGCCAGACACGTGGACTTTATAGCAATCAGCCCCAGCATTTT. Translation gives CASSQTRGLYSNQPQHF.

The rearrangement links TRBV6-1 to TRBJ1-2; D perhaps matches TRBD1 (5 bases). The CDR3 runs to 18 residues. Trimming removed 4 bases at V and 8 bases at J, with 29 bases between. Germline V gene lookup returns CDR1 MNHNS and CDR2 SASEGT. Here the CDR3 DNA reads TGTGCCAGCAGTGTTAAGGGAATATTGGGACTGTACTATGGCGGCTACACCTTC. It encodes CASSVKGILGLYYGGYTF.

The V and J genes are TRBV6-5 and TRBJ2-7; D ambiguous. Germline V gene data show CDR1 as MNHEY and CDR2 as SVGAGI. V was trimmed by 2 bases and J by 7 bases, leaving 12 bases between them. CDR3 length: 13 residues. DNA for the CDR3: TGTGCCAGCAGTTACAGAGGATCTGGAGAGCAGTACTTC. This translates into CASSYRGSGEQYF.

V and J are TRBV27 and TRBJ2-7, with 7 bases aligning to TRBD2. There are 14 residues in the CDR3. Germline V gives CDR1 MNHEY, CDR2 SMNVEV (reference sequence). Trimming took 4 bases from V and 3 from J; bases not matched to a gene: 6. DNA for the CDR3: TGTGCCAGCAGTTCGGGACTACCCCTCTACGAGCAGTACTTC. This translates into CASSSGLPLYEQYF.

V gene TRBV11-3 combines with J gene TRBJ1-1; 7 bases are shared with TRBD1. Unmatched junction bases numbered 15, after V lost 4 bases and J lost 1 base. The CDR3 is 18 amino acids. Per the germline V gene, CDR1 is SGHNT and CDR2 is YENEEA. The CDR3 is CASSYQGQLQRENTEAFF. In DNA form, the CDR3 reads TGTGCCAGCAGCTACCAGGGACAGCTGCAAAGAGAGAACACTGAAGCTTTCTTT.

CDR3 amino acids: CASSLPRTGELFF. As DNA, the CDR3 is TGCGCCAGCAGCTTACCGAGGACCGGGGAGCTGTTTTTT. This chain joins TRBV5-1 and TRBJ2-2, with unresolved D. In germline, CDR1 is SGHRS, CDR2 YFSETQ. The germline V and J ends were trimmed by 2 bases and 5 bases, with 7 bases remaining between them. This CDR3 is 13 amino acids long.

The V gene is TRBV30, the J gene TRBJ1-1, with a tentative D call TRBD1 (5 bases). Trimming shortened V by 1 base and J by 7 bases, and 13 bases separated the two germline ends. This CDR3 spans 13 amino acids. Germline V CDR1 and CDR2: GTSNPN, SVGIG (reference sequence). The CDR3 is CAWSGGRHLEAFF. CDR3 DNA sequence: TGTGCCTGGAGTGGGGGCCGCCACCTTGAAGCTTTCTTT.

The CDR3 protein is CASSRVGVAEAFF. The CDR3, as DNA: TGTGCCAGCAGCCGGGTGGGAGTCGCTGAAGCTTTCTTT. The V gene is TRBV7-2, the J gene TRBJ1-1; D uncertain. Germline-derived CDR1 and CDR2 are SGHTA and FQGNSA. Deletions cut 5 bases from V and 6 bases from J, with 13 bases between. CDR3 size: 13 residues.

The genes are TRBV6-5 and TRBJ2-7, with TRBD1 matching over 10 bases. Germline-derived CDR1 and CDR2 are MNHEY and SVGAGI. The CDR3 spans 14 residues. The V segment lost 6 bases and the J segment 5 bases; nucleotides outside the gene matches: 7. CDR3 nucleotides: TGTGCCAGCAGAAGGAGACAGGGGGCGAACGAGCAGTACTTC. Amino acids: CASRRRQGANEQYF.

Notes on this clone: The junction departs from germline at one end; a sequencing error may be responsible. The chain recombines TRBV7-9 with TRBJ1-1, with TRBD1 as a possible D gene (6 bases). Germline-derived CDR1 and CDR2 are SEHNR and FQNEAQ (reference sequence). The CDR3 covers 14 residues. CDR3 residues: CSSSLPQGLGEAFF. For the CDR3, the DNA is TGTTCCAGCAGCTTACCACAGGGCCTAGGTGAAGCTTTCTTT.

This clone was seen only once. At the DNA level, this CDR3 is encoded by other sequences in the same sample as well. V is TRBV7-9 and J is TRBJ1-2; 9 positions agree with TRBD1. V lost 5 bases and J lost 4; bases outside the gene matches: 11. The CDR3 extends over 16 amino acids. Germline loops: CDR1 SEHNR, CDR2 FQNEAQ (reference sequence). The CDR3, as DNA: TGTGCCAGCAGCCTAGGGCCCGGACAGGGGAGCTATGGCTACACCTTC. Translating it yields CASSLGPGQGSYGYTF.

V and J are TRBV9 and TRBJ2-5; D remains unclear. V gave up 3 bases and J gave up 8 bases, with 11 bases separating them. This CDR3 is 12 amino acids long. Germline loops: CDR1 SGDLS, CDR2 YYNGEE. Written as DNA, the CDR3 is TGTGCCAGCAGCGGTTACTCCCCTACCCAGTACTTC. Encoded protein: CASSGYSPTQYF.

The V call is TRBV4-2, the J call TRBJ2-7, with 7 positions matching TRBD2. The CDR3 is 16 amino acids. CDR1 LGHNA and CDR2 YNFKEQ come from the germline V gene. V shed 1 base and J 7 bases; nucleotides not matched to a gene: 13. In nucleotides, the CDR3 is TGTGCCAGCAGCCAAGGGGCGGGGGATGGGTTAAGGGAGCAGTACTTC. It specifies CASSQGAGDGLREQYF.

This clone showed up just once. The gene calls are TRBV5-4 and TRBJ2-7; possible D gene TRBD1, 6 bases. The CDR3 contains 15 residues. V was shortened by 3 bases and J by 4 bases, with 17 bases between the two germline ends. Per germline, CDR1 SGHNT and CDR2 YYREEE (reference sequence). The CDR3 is CASSWGPGQEYEQYF. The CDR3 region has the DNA TGTGCCAGCAGCTGGGGGCCGGGACAAGAATACGAGCAGTACTTC.

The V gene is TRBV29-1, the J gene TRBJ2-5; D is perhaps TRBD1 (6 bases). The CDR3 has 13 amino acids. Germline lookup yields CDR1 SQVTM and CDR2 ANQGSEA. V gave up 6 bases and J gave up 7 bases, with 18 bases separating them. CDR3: CSVTGNEAVTQYF. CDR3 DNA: TGCAGCGTCACAGGGAATGAGGCGGTGACCCAGTACTTC.

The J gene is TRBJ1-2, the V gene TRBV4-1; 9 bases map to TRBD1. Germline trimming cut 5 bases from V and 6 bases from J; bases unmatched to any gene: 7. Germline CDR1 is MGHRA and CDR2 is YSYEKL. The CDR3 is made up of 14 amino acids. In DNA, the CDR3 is TGCGCCAGCAGCGATCAGACAGGGGGGGATGGCTACACCTTC. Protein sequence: CASSDQTGGDGYTF.

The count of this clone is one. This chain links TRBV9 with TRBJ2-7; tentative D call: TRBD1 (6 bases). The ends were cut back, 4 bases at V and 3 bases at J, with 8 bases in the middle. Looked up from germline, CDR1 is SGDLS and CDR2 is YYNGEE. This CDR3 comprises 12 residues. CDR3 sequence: CASSRGGYEQYF. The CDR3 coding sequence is TGTGCCAGCAGCAGAGGGGGCTACGAGCAGTACTTC.

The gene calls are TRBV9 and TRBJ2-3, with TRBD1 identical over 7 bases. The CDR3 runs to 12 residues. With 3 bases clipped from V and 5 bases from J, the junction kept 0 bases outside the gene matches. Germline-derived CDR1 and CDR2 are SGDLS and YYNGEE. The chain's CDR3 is CASSGTGDTQYF. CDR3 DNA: TGTGCCAGCAGCGGGACAGGAGATACGCAGTATTTT.

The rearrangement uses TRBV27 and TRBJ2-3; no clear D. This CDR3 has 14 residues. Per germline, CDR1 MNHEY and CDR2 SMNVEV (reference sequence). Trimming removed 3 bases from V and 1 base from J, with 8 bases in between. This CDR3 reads CASSFRAGTDTQYF. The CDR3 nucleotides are TGTGCCAGCAGTTTCCGCGCCGGCACAGATACGCAGTATTTT.

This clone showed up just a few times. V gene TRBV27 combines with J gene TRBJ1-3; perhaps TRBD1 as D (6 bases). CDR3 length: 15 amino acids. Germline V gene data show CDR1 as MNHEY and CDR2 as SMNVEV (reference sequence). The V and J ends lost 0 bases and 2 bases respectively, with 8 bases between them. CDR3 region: CASSLSTGPGNTIYF. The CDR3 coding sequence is TGTGCCAGCAGTTTATCCACAGGGCCTGGAAACACCATATATTTT.

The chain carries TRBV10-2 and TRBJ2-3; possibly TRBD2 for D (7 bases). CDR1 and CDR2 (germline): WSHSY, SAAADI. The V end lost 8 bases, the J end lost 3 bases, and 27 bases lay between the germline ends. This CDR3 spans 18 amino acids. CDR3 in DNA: TGCGCCAGCGATGGTCCGTTGGGGGCAGCGGGGAAAACAGATACGCAGTATTTT. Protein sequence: CASDGPLGAAGKTDTQYF.

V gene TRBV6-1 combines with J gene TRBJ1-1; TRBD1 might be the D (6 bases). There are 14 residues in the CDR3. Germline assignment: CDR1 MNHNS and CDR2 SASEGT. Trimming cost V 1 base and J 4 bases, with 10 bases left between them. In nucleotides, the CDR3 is TGTGCCAGCAGTGAAGGAGGGGGGGGCACTGAAGCTTTCTTT. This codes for CASSEGGGGTEAFF.

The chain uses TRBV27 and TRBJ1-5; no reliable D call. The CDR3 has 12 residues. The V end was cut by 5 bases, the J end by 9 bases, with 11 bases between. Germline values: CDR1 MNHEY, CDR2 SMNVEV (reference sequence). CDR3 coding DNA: TGTGCCAGCAGTCACGGGTCCCCGCCCCAGCATTTT. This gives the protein CASSHGSPPQHF.

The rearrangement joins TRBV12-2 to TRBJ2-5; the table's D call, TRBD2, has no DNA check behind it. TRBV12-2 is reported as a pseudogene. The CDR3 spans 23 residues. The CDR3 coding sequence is TGTGCAAGTCGCTCAAAAGACCCGCCCGGGACTAGCGGGGGGGCCGTAGGGCGGGAGACCCAGTACTTC. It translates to CASRSKDPPGTSGGAVGRETQYF.

The CDR3: CASSLALLETQYF. The CDR3 coding sequence is TGTGCCAGCAGCTTAGCCCTCCTGGAGACCCAGTACTTC. The chain links TRBV11-3 to TRBJ2-5; the D is unclear. The germline gives CDR1 SGHNT, CDR2 YENEEA. Between the trimmed V and J ends, which lost 1 base and 5 bases, there was a span of 8 bases. CDR3 length: 13 amino acids.